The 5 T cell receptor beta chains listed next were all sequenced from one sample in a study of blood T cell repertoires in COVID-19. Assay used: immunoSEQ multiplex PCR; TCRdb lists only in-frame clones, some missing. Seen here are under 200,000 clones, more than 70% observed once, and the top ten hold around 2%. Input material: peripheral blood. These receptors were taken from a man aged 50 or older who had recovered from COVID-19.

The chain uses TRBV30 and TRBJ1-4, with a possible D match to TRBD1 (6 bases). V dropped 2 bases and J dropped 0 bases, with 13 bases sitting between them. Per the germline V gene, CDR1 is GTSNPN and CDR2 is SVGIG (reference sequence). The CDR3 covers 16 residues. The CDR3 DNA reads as TGTGCCTGGAGTTCCCCCAGGGGTGCAACTAATGAAAAACTGTTTTTT. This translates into CAWSSPRGATNEKLFF.

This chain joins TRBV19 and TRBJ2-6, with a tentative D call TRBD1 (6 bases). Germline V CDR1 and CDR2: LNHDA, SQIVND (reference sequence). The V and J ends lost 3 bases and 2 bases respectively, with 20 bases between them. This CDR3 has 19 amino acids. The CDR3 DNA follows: TGTGCCAGTAGTATGGGCAGGGGTCCCCGGAAGACTGGGGCCAACGTCCTGACTTTC. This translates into CASSMGRGPRKTGANVLTF.

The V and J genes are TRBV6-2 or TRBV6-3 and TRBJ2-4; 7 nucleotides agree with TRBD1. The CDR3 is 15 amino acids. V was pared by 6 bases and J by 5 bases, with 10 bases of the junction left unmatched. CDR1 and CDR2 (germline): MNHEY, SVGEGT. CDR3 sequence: CASSPGTVGQNIQYF. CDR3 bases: TGTGCCAGCAGCCCCGGGACAGTCGGCCAAAACATTCAGTACTTC.

This CDR3 reads CASNTRSGANVLTF. The CDR3 DNA reads TGTGCCAGCAATACTAGATCTGGGGCCAACGTCCTGACTTTC. The chain has TRBV27 and TRBJ2-6, with D tentatively TRBD2 (5 bases). The CDR3 consists of 14 residues. The ends were cut back, 7 bases at V and 1 base at J, with 8 bases in the middle. Germline V CDR1 and CDR2: MNHEY, SMNVEV (reference sequence). Filled out from reference TRBV27 and TRBJ2-6, the complete variable domain reads EAQVTQNPRYLITVTGKKLTVTCSQNMNHEYMSWYRQDPGLGLRQIYYSMNVEVTDKGDVPEGYKVSRKEKRNFPLILESPSPNQTSLYFCASNTRSGANVLTFGAGSRLTVL.

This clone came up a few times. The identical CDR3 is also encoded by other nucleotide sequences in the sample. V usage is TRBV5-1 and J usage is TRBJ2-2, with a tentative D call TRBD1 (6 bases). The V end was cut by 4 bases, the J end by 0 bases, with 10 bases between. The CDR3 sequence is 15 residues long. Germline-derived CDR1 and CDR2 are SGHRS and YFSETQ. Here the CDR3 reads CASSLRTANTGELFF. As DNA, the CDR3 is TGCGCCAGCAGCCTTAGGACAGCGAACACCGGGGAGCTGTTTTTT.